Listed below are T cell receptor beta chains from one sample, sequenced in a study of shared clonotypes between healthy human individuals. Sequenced by immunoSEQ multiplex PCR; TCRdb stores in-frame clones only, minus some. This table holds roughly 2 million clones, 90% to 95% found once. Sequenced input: naive CD4+ T cells sorted from blood. These receptors came from a man aged 18 to 29 in good health. The CDR3 runs from the conserved cysteine through the conserved F or W. The order of the fields is clone size, V gene, CDR3 protein. Clone sizes are given selectively: once, few, many, or a class where the clone is expanded.

clone_size: -; v_call: TRBV25-1; cdr3_aa: CASSVPGTANEQYF
clone_size: -; v_call: TRBV7-2; cdr3_aa: CASSLGDRGSSPLHF
clone_size: -; v_call: TRBV6-6; cdr3_aa: CASSYSPETEAFF
clone_size: -; v_call: TRBV6-1; cdr3_aa: CASSESVLAVPQETQYF
clone_size: -; v_call: TRBV7-2; cdr3_aa: CASSFLGVKNIQYF
clone_size: -; v_call: TRBV4-1; cdr3_aa: CASSQDPNGYNYGYTF
clone_size: -; v_call: TRBV29-1; cdr3_aa: CSVSGLAGRYEQYF
clone_size: -; v_call: TRBV30; cdr3_aa: CASTSDREQFF
clone_size: -; v_call: TRBV6-1; cdr3_aa: CASMALLNTEAFF
clone_size: once; v_call: TRBV9; cdr3_aa: CASSVQSWTDTQYF
clone_size: -; v_call: TRBV5-1; cdr3_aa: CASSTGQGFTEAFF
clone_size: -; v_call: TRBV4-1; cdr3_aa: CASSQDKGTGVIDTQYF
clone_size: -; v_call: TRBV5-1; cdr3_aa: CASSSGGPGYTF
clone_size: -; v_call: TRBV10-3; cdr3_aa: CAIRSGGASYNEQFF
clone_size: -; v_call: TRBV28; cdr3_aa: CASNDQGSGYTF
clone_size: -; v_call: TRBV7-9; cdr3_aa: CASSSRWDEQFF
clone_size: -; v_call: TRBV5-5; cdr3_aa: CASSLWTGLDGYTF
clone_size: once; v_call: TRBV6-6; cdr3_aa: CASSYMGENTEAFF
clone_size: -; v_call: TRBV18; cdr3_aa: CASSPGQGSNYGYTF